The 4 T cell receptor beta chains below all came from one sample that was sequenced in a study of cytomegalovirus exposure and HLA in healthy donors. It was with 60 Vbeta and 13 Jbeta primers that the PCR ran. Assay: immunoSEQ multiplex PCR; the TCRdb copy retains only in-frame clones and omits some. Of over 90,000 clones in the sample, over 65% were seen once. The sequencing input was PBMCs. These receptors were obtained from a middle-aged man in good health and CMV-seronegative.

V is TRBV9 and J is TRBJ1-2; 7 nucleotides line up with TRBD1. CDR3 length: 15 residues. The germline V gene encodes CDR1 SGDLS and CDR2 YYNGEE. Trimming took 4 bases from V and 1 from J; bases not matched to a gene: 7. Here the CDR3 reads CASSPRQGLNYGYTF. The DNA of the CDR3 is TGTGCCAGCAGCCCTCGACAGGGCCTTAACTATGGCTACACCTTC.

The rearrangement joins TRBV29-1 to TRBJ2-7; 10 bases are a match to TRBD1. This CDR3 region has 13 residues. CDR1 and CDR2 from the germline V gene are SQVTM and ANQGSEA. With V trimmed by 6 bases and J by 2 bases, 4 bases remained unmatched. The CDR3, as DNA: TGCAGCGTCCCGGGACAGGGGCCCTACGAGCAGTACTTC. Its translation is CSVPGQGPYEQYF.

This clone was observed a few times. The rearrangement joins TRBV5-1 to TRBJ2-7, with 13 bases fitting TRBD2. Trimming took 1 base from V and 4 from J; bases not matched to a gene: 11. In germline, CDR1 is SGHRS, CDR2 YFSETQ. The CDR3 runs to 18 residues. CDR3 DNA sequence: TGCGCCAGCAGCTTGACCACCGGGACTAGCGGGGAGAAATACGAGCAGTACTTC. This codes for CASSLTTGTSGEKYEQYF.

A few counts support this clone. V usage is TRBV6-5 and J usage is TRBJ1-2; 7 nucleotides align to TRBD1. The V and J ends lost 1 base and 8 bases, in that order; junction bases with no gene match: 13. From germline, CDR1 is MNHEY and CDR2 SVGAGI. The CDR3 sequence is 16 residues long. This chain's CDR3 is CASSYFRQGRAGGYTF. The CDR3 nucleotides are TGTGCCAGCAGTTACTTCAGACAGGGTCGGGCCGGAGGCTACACCTTC.